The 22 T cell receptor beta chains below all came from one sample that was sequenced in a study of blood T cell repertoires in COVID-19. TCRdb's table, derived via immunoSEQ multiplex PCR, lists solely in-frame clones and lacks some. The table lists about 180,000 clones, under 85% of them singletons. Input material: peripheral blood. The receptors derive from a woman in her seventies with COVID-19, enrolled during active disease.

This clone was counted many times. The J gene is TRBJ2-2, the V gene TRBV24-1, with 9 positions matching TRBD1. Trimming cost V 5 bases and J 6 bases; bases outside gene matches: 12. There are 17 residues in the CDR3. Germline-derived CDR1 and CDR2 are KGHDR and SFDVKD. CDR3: CATSASGTGNFAGELFF. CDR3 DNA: TGTGCCACCAGTGCTTCCGGGACAGGGAATTTTGCCGGGGAGCTGTTTTTT.

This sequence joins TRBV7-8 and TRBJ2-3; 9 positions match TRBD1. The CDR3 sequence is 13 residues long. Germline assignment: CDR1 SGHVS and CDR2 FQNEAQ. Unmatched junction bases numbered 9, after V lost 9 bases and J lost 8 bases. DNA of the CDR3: TGTGCCAGTTTATCAGACAGGGGGGGTACGCAGTATTTT. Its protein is CASLSDRGGTQYF.

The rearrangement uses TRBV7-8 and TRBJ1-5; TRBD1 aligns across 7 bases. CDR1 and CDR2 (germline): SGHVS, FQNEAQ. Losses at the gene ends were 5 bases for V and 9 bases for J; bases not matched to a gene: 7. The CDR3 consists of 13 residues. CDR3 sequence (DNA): TGTGCCAGCAGCACCTCTACAGGGGCGCCCCAGCATTTT. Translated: CASSTSTGAPQHF.

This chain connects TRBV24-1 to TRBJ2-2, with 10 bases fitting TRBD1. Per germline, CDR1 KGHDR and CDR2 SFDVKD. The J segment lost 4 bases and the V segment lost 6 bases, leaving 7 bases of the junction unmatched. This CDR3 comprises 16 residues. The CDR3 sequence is CATSRGTGDTTGELFF. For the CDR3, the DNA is TGTGCCACCAGTCGAGGGACAGGGGATACCACCGGGGAGCTGTTTTTT.

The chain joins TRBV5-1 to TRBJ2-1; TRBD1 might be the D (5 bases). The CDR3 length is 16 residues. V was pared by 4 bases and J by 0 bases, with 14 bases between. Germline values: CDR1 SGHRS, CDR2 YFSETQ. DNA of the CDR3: TGCGCCAGCAGCCAAGACCCAAGGGGCTCCTACAATGAGCAGTTCTTC. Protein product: CASSQDPRGSYNEQFF. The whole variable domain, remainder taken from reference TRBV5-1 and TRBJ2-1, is KAGVTQTPRYLIKTRGQQVTLSCSPISGHRSVSWYQQTPGQGLQFLFEYFSETQRNKGNFPGRFSGRQFSNSRSEMNVSTLELGDSALYLCASSQDPRGSYNEQFFGPGTRLTVL.

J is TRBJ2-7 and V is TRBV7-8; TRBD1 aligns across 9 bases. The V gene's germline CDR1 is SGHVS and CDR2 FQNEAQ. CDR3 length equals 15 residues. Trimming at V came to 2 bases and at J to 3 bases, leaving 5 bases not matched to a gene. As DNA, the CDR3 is TGTGCCAGCAGCTTACCCGGGACAGGGAGCTACGAGCAGTACTTC. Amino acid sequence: CASSLPGTGSYEQYF.

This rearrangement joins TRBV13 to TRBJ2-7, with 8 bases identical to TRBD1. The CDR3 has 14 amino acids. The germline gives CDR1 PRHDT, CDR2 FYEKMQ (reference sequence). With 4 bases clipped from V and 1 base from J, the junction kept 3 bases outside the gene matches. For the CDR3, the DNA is TGTGCCAGCAGCTCTCGACAGGGGTCCTACGAGCAGTACTTC. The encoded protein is CASSSRQGSYEQYF.

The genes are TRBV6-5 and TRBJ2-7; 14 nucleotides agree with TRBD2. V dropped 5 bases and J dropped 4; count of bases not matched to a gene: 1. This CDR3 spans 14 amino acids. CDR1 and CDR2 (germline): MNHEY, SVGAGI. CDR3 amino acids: CASSRTSGGYEQYF. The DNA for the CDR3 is TGTGCCAGCAGTCGGACTAGCGGGGGGTACGAGCAGTACTTC.

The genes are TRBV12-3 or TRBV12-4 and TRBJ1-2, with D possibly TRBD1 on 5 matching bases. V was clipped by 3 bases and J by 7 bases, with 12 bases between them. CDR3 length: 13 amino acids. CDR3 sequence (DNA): TGTGCCAGCAGTTTCGGCAGGGCGAGTGGCTACACCTTC. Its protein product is CASSFGRASGYTF.

The CDR3 spells CASTTGLAGNTDTQYF. CDR3 nucleotides: TGTGCCAGCACCACCGGACTAGCGGGAAACACAGATACGCAGTATTTT. The V gene is TRBV7-2, the J gene TRBJ2-3; 12 positions agree with TRBD2. The ends lost 7 bases at V and 2 bases at J; junction bases unmatched: 7. Germline values: CDR1 SGHTA, CDR2 FQGNSA. The CDR3 has 16 residues.

The CDR3 DNA is TGTGCCAGCAGCTTGAGGCTAGCGGGAGTGGGGACAGATACGCAGTATTTT. Amino acids: CASSLRLAGVGTDTQYF. The rearrangement uses TRBV5-4 and TRBJ2-3, with 10 bases lining up with TRBD2. J was trimmed by 3 bases and V by 1 base; bases with no gene match: 8. This CDR3 contains 17 residues. The germline gives CDR1 SGHNT, CDR2 YYREEE (reference sequence).

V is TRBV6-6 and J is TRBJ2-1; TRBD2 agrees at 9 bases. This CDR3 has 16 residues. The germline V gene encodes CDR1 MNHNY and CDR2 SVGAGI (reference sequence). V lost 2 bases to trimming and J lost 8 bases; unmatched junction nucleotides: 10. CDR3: CASSYPLAGDGDEQFF. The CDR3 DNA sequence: TGTGCCAGCAGTTACCCTTTAGCGGGAGATGGCGATGAGCAGTTCTTC.

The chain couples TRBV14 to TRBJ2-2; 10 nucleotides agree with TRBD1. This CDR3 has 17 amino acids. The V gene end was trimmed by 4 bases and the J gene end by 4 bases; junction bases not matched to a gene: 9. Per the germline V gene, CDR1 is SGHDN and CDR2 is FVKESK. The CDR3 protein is CASSLTGTGDGTGELFF. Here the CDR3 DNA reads TGTGCCAGCAGCCTAACCGGGACAGGGGACGGCACCGGGGAGCTGTTTTTT.

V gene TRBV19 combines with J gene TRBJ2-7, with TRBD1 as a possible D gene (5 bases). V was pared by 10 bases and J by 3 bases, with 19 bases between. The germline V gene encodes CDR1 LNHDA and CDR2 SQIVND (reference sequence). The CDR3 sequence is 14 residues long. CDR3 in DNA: TGTGCCACCCAAGAGGCAGGGAAGGTCTACGAGCAGTACTTC. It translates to CATQEAGKVYEQYF. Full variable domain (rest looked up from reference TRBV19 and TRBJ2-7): DGGITQSPKYLFRKEGQNVTLSCEQNLNHDAMYWYRQDPGQGLRLIYYSQIVNDFQKGDIAEGYSVSREKKESFPLTVTSAQKNPTAFYLCATQEAGKVYEQYFGPGTRLTVT.

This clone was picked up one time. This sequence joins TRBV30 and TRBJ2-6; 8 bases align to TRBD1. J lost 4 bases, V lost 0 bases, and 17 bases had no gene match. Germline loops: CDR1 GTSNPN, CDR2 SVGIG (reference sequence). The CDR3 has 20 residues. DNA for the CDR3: TGTGCCTGGAGTGTACAGAGGGTGGACAGGGAACTCTTCGGGGCCAACGTCCTGACTTTC. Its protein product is CAWSVQRVDRELFGANVLTF.

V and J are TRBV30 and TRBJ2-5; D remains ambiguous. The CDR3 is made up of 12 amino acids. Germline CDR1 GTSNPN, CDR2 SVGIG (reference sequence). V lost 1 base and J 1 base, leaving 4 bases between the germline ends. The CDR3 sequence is CAWSALQETQYF. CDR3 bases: TGTGCCTGGAGTGCTCTCCAAGAGACCCAGTACTTC.

CDR3 loop: CASTRSTAQETQYF. CDR3 sequence (DNA): TGCGCCAGCACCCGATCGACAGCTCAAGAGACCCAGTACTTC. The chain has TRBV5-1 and TRBJ2-5; D is perhaps TRBD1 (5 bases). There are 14 residues in the CDR3. Looked up from germline, CDR1 is SGHRS and CDR2 is YFSETQ. Trimming left V 6 bases short and J 2 bases short, with 14 bases between.

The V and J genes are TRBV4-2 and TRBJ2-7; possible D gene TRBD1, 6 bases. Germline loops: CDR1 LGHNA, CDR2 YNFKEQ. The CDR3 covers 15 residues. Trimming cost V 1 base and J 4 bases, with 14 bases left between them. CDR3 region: CASSQVGGVRYEQYF. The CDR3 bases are TGTGCCAGCAGCCAAGTTGGGGGCGTGAGATACGAGCAGTACTTC.

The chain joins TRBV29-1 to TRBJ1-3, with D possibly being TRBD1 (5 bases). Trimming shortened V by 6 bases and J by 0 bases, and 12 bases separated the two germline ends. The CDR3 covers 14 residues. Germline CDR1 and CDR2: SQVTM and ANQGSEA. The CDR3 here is CSVADSPSGNTIYF. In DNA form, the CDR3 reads TGCAGCGTCGCTGACAGCCCCTCTGGAAACACCATATATTTT.

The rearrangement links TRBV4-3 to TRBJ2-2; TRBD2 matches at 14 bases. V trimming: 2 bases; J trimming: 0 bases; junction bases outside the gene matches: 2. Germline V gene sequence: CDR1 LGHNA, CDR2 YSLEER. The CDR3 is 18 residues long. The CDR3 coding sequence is TGCGCCAGCAGCCAACCGGGACTAGCGGGAGCGAACACCGGGGAGCTGTTTTTT. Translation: CASSQPGLAGANTGELFF.

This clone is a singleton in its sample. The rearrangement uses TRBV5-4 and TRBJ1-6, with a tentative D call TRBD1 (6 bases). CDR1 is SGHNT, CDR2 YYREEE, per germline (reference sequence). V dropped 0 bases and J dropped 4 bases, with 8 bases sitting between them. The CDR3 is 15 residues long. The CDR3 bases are TGTGCCAGCAGCTTGGGAGGACAGTATAATTCACCCCTCCACTTT. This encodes CASSLGGQYNSPLHF.

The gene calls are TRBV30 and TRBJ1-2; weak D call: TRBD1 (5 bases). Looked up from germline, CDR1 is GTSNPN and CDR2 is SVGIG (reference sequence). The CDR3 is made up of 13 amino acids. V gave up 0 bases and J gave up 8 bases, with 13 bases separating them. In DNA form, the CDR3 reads TGTGCCTGGAGTGTGAAGGGGATCAGGGGCTACACCTTC. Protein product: CAWSVKGIRGYTF.